Below, 12 T cell receptor beta chains from the same sample are listed, as sequenced in a study of T cell responses to AZD1222 COVID-19 vaccine. The assay was immunoSEQ multiplex PCR, and TCRdb's table has in-frame clones only and misses some. The table lists 100,000 to 130,000 clones, 75% to 90% of them singletons. Here the sequenced sample was peripheral blood, taken on day 0 of AZD1222 vaccination. The receptors were gathered from an adult in good health.

This chain connects TRBV19 to TRBJ2-5, with no clear D. This CDR3 spans 11 amino acids. Per the germline V gene, CDR1 is LNHDA and CDR2 is SQIVND (reference sequence). V gave up 8 bases and J gave up 4 bases, with 8 bases separating them. In DNA, the CDR3 is TGTGCCAGTGGCTGGTTAGAGACCCAGTACTTC. It codes for CASGWLETQYF.

The chain uses TRBV5-1 and TRBJ2-5; D unclear. Per the germline V gene, CDR1 is SGHRS and CDR2 is YFSETQ. This CDR3 contains 15 residues. Trimming pared 4 bases from V and 7 bases from J, leaving 20 bases between. CDR3 sequence reads: CASSLGPTGSTTQYF. As DNA, the CDR3 is TGCGCCAGCAGCCTGGGCCCGACTGGATCAACGACCCAGTACTTC.

The V gene is TRBV7-2, the J gene TRBJ2-2, with 10 bases aligning to TRBD2. The CDR3 is 17 amino acids. J gave up 4 bases and V 7 bases, and 12 bases lay outside the gene matches. The germline CDR1 and CDR2 sequences are SGHTA and FQGNSA. The CDR3 DNA reads as TGTGCCAGCACCCTTAGAGCTAGCGGGAGAATCACCGGGGAGCTGTTTTTT. Translated, it gives CASTLRASGRITGELFF.

This clone came up once. V usage is TRBV18 and J usage is TRBJ1-3; 7 bases fit TRBD1. Germline V CDR1 and CDR2: KGHSH, LQKENI. The V gene end was trimmed by 3 bases and the J gene end by 4 bases; junction bases not matched to a gene: 3. The CDR3 has 14 residues. The CDR3 loop is CASSPQGQGNTIYF. The DNA of the CDR3 is TGTGCCAGCTCACCCCAGGGACAGGGAAACACCATATATTTT.

This clone came up once. This chain connects TRBV5-4 to TRBJ2-5; TRBD2 aligns across 9 bases. V shed 0 bases and J 1 base; nucleotides not matched to a gene: 4. The CDR3 sequence is 16 residues long. The germline CDR1 and CDR2 sequences are SGHNT and YYREEE (reference sequence). Here the CDR3 DNA reads TGTGCCAGCAGCTTGGGGCTAGCGGGGTTCCAAGAGACCCAGTACTTC. Translating gives CASSLGLAGFQETQYF.

J is TRBJ2-1 and V is TRBV19; D gene uncertain. Germline V CDR1 and CDR2: LNHDA, SQIVND (reference sequence). The V end lost 4 bases, the J end lost 2 bases, and 9 bases lay between the germline ends. This CDR3 has 14 residues. CDR3 nucleotide sequence: TGTGCCAGTAGTAGCCAGTCCGCCTACAATGAGCAGTTCTTC. Protein product: CASSSQSAYNEQFF.

V is TRBV15 and J is TRBJ1-5; no firm D call. The ends were cut back, 0 bases at V and 3 bases at J, with 12 bases in the middle. CDR1 and CDR2 from the germline V gene are LNHNV and YYDKDF (reference sequence). The CDR3 is made up of 16 amino acids. The CDR3 loop reads CATSREGPRVNQPQHF. The CDR3 DNA is TGTGCCACCAGCAGAGAAGGACCGCGGGTCAATCAGCCCCAGCATTTT.

The chain is built from TRBV24-1 and TRBJ2-3, with 8 bases fitting TRBD2. CDR3 length: 15 amino acids. The trim removed 9 bases at V and 3 bases at J, leaving 10 bases unmatched. Germline V gene data show CDR1 as KGHDR and CDR2 as SFDVKD. The CDR3 reads CATGGGGTSTDTQYF. DNA of the CDR3: TGTGCCACCGGGGGCGGGGGGACATCAACAGATACGCAGTATTTT.

This sequence joins TRBV5-4 and TRBJ2-7; D ambiguous. Between the trimmed V and J ends, which lost 2 bases and 2 bases, there was a span of 2 bases. The CDR3 runs to 11 residues. Germline-derived CDR1 and CDR2 are SGHNT and YYREEE (reference sequence). Here the CDR3 reads CASSLAYEQYF. CDR3 DNA: TGTGCCAGCAGCTTAGCCTACGAGCAGTACTTC.

CDR3 nucleotides: TGTGCCAGCCTCCCGGGCACTGAAGCTTTCTTT. It translates to CASLPGTEAFF. The chain couples TRBV9 to TRBJ1-1; D remains unclear. Trimming took 7 bases from V and 4 from J, leaving 8 bases between them. The CDR3 sequence is 11 residues long. Germline V gene sequence: CDR1 SGDLS, CDR2 YYNGEE.

The genes are TRBV5-1 and TRBJ1-5; D ambiguous. The CDR3 consists of 13 residues. Between the trimmed V and J ends, which lost 2 bases and 5 bases, there was a span of 8 bases. Germline V CDR1 and CDR2: SGHRS, YFSETQ. The DNA of the CDR3 is TGCGCCAGCAGCTTATTGTCCGATCAGCCCCAGCATTTT. This sequence encodes CASSLLSDQPQHF.

The CDR3 nucleotides are TGCGCCAGCAGCTTGGCTAGGGACTATGGCTACACCTTC. Translation: CASSLARDYGYTF. This chain links TRBV5-1 with TRBJ1-2, with no clear D. Trimming removed 0 bases at V and 3 bases at J, with 6 bases between. The CDR3 has 13 residues. CDR1 and CDR2 from the germline V gene are SGHRS and YFSETQ.